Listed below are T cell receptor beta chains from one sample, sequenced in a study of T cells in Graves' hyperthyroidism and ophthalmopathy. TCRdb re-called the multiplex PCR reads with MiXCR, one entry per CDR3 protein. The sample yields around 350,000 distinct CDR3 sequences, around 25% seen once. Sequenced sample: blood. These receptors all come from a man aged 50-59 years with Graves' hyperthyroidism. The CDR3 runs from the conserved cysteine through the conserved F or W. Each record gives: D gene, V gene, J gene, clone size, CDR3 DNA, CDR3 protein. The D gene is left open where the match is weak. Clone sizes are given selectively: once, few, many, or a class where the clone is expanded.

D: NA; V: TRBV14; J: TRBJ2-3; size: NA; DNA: TGTGCCAGCAGCCAAACGATGGGGACAAGAAGCACAGATACGCAGTATTTT; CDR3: CASSQTMGTRSTDTQYF
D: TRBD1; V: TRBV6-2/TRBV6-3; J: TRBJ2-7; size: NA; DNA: TGTGCCAGCAGTCCCTTTGGACAGGGATCCTACGAGCAGTACTTC; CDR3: CASSPFGQGSYEQYF
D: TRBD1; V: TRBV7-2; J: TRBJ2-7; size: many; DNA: TGTGCCAGCAGCTCCCAGACAGGGAACTCCTACGAGCAGTACTTC; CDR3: CASSSQTGNSYEQYF
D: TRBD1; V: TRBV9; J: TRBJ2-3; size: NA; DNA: TGTGCCAGCGGAGGGGGGACAGGGTCGACAGATACGCAGTATTTT; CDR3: CASGGGTGSTDTQYF
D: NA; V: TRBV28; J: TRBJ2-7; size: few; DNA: TGTGCCAGCAGTTTAACGGGTCAGGGGGGATCCTACGAGCAGTACTTC; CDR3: CASSLTGQGGSYEQYF
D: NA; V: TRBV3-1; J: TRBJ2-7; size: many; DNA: TGTGCCAGCAGCCCACGACTAGCCTACGAGCAGTACTTC; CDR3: CASSPRLAYEQYF
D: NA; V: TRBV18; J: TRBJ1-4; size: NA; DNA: TGTGCCAGCTCACCACGGGCGCAGGGTGAAAAACTGTTTTTT; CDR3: CASSPRAQGEKLFF
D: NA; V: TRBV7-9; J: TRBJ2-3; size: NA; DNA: TGTGCCACTCTCACACGGGAGAACACAGATACGCAGTATTTT; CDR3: CATLTRENTDTQYF
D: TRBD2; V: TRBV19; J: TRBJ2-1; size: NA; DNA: TGTGCCAGTAGTATAGGAGCGGGAGGCGACAATGAGCAGTTCTTC; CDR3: CASSIGAGGDNEQFF
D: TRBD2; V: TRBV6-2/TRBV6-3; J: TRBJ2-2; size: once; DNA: TGTGCCAGCAGTCGACCGGGACTAGCGGGGGGGCCAGAGTGGGCCCCCGGGGAGCTGTTTTTT; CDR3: CASSRPGLAGGPEWAPGELFF
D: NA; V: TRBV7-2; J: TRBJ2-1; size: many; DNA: TGTGCCAGCAGCGCGACAGGGACTTACAATGAGCAGTTCTTC; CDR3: CASSATGTYNEQFF
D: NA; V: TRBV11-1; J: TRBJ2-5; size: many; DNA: TGTGCCAGCAGCTTAGGAAGGGCAATCCGAGAGACCCAGTACTTC; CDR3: CASSLGRAIRETQYF
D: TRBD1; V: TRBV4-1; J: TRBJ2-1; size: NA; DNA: TGCGCCAGCAGCCAACCCGGGACAGGGGTCAATGAGCAGTTCTTC; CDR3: CASSQPGTGVNEQFF
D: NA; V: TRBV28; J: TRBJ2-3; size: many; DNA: TGTGCCAGCAGGCCGGGGAGCACAGATACGCAGTATTTT; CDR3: CASRPGSTDTQYF
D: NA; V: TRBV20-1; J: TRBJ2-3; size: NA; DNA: TGCAGTGCTAGAGACTCAGGCATCACAGATACGCAGTATTTT; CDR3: CSARDSGITDTQYF
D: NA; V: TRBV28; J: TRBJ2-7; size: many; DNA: TGTGCCAGCAGTTTAGAAGGGACACCTTCCTACGAGCAGTACTTC; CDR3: CASSLEGTPSYEQYF
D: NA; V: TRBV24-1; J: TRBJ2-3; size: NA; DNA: TGTGCCACCGGAGAGCGGGCGGCCACAGATACGCAGTATTTT; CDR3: CATGERAATDTQYF
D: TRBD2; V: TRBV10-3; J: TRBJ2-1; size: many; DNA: TGTGCCATCACCGCTAGCGGGGAGAGCTCCTACAATGAGCAGTTCTTC; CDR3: CAITASGESSYNEQFF
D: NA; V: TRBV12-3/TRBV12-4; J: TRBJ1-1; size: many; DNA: TGTGCCAGCAGTTTATCCGGACAGTCGAACACTGAAGCTTTCTTT; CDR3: CASSLSGQSNTEAFF
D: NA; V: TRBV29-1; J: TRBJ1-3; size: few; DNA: TGCAGCGTTGAGGGCCAAGAAAACACCATATATTTT; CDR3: CSVEGQENTIYF
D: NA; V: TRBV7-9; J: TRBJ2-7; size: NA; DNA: TGTGCCAGCAGCCCCCGGGCGGTAACCTACGAGCAGTACTTC; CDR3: CASSPRAVTYEQYF
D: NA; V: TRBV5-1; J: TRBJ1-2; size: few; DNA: TGCGCCAGCAGCCGCTCAGGAGGCGCGTCTGGCTACACCTTC; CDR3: CASSRSGGASGYTF
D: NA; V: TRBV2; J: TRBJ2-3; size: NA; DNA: TGTGCCAGCAGCCCCAATAGCCAGCAGGGAAACACGCAGTATTTT; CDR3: CASSPNSQQGNTQYF
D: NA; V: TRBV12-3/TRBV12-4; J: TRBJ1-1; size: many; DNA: TGTGCCAGCAGTTTATTGGTGAACACTGAAGCTTTCTTT; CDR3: CASSLLVNTEAFF
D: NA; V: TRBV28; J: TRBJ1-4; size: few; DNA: TGTGCCAGCGGCCTCAGGTGGATATCTAATGAAAAACTGTTTTTT; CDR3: CASGLRWISNEKLFF
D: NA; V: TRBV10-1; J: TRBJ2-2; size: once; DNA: TGCGCCAGCAGAGCAAACACCGGGGAGCTGTTTTTT; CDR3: CASRANTGELFF
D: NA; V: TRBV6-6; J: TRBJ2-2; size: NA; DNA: TGTGCCAGCAGTTACCTAACCAGCGGACTAACCGGGGAGCTGTTTTTT; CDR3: CASSYLTSGLTGELFF
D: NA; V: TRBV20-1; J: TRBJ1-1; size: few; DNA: TGCAGTGCTAGAGAGGGCAGGGGGAACACTGAAGCTTTCTTT; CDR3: CSAREGRGNTEAFF
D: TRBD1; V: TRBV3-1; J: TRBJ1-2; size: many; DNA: TGTGCCAGCAGCCGCGGGACAGGGAGAACTCAAGGCTACACCTTC; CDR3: CASSRGTGRTQGYTF
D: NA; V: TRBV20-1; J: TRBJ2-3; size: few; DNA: TGCAGTGCTGTTAGACTAGAGGCGGGGACAGATACGCAGTATTTT; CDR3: CSAVRLEAGTDTQYF
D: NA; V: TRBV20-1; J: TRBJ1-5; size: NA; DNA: TGCAGTGCTAGAGATCTCGGGACCGGCAATCAGCCCCAGCATTTT; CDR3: CSARDLGTGNQPQHF
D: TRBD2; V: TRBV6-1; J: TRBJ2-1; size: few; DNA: TGTGCCAGCAGAGCGGGAGTGAATGAGCAGTTCTTC; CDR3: CASRAGVNEQFF
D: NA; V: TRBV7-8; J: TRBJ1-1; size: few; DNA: TGTGCCAGCAGAGACTGGGGGCGGAACACTGAAGCTTTCTTT; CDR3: CASRDWGRNTEAFF
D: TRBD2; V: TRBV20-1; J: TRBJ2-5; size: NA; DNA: TGCAGTGCTAGTACCGGTACTAGCGGGTTGGAGACCCAGTACTTC; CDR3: CSASTGTSGLETQYF
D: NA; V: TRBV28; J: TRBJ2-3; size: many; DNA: TGTGCCAGCAGTTTTCCGGGGACCGAGTCTAGCACAGATACGCAGTATTTT; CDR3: CASSFPGTESSTDTQYF
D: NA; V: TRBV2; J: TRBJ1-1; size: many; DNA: TGTGCCAGCAGATATGAGGGGGTTGTGAACACTGAAGCTTTCTTT; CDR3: CASRYEGVVNTEAFF
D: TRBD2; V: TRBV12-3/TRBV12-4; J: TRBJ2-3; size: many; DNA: TGTGCCAGCAGTGGCGGACTAGCGGGAGACACAGATACGCAGTATTTT; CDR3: CASSGGLAGDTDTQYF
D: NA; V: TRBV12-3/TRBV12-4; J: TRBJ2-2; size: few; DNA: TGTGCCAGCAGCGCCGGGACGACAATCCGGGAGCTGTTTTTT; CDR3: CASSAGTTIRELFF
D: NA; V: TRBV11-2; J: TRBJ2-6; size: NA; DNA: TGTGCCAGCAGCCCCGCGGGTCGGCCCTCTGGGGCCAACGTCCTGACTTTC; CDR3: CASSPAGRPSGANVLTF
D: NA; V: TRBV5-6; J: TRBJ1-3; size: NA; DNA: TGTGCCAGCAGCCAGTATATTGACACCTCTGGAAACACCATATATTTT; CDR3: CASSQYIDTSGNTIYF
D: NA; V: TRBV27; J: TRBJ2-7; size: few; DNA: TGTGCCAGCAAGTACCCAGGCTCGGTGGGCGAGCAGTACTTC; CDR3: CASKYPGSVGEQYF
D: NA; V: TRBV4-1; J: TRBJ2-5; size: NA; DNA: TGCGCCAGCAGCCAATCACATGGGGAGACCCAGTACTTC; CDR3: CASSQSHGETQYF
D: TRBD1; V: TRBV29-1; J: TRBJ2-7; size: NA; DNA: TGCAGCGTTGAATTGGGACAGGGAGGCCGACCAATCTCCTACGAGCAGTACTTC; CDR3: CSVELGQGGRPISYEQYF
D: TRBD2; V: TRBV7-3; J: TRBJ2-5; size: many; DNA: TGTGCCAGCAGCATGCTAGCGGAAGAGACCCAGTACTTC; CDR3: CASSMLAEETQYF
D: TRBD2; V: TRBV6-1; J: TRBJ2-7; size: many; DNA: TGTGCCAGCGCCCAGCGGGAGGTGTACGAGCAGTACTTC; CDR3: CASAQREVYEQYF
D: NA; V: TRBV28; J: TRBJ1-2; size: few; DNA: TGTGCCAGCAGTCCCCAGGTCTTAAGTTACACCTTC; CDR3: CASSPQVLSYTF
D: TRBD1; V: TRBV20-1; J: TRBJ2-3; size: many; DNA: TGCAGTGCTACGGGACAGGGGGCGTTTGATACGCAGTATTTT; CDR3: CSATGQGAFDTQYF
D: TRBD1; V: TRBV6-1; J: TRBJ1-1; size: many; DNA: TGTGCCAGCAGCTACCCCGGACAGGGACGAGCTTTCTTT; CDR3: CASSYPGQGRAFF
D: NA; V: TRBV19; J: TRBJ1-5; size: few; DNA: TGTGCCAGTAGTATTGGTTATAATCAGCCCCAGCATTTT; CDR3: CASSIGYNQPQHF
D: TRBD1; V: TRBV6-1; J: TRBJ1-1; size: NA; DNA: TGTGCCAGCAGTGAAGGCTGGCAGGGGGATTTCACTGAAGCTTTCTTT; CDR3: CASSEGWQGDFTEAFF
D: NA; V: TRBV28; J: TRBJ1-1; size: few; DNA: TGTGCCAGCAGCCACAGGAAAGAAGCTTTCTTT; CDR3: CASSHRKEAFF
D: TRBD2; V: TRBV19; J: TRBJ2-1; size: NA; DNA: TGTGCCAGTAGTATCCCCCCGGGACTAGCGGCCTACAATGAGCAGTTCTTC; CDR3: CASSIPPGLAAYNEQFF
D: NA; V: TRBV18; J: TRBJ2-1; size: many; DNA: TGTGCCAGCTCACGGGACGGAAGCTCCTACAATGAGCAGTTCTTC; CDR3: CASSRDGSSYNEQFF
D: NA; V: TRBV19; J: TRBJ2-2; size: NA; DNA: TGTGCCAGTAGTAGGGGGGCGGCAGGATACACCGGGGAGCTGTTTTTT; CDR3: CASSRGAAGYTGELFF
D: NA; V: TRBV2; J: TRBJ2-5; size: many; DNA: TGTGCCAGCAGTGACCAAGAGACCCAGTACTTC; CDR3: CASSDQETQYF
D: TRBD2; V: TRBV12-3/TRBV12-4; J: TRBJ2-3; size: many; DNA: TGTGCCAGCAGTTTCGGACTAGCGGGAGTTACAGATACGCAGTATTTT; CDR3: CASSFGLAGVTDTQYF
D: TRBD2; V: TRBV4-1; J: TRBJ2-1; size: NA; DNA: TGCGCCAGCAGCCAAACCGGGACTAACTACAATGAGCAGTTCTTC; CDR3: CASSQTGTNYNEQFF
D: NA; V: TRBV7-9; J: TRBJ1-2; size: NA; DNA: TGTGCCAGCAGCTCCTTTGGGAGCTTCTATGGCTACACCTTC; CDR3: CASSSFGSFYGYTF
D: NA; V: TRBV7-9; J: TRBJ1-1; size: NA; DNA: TGTGCCAGCAGCTTTACACCGGACCGGGACACTGAAGCTTTCTTT; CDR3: CASSFTPDRDTEAFF